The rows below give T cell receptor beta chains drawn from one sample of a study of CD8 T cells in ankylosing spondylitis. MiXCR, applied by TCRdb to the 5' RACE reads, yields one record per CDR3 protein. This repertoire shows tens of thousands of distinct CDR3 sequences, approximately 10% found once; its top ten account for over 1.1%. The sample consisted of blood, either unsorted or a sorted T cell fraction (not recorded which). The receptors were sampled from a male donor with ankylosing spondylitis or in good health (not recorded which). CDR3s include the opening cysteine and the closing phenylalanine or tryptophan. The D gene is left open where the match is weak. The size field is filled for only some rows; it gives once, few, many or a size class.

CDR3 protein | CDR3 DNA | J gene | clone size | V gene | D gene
CATSRDRASYNEQFF | TGTGCCACCAGCAGAGACAGGGCCTCCTACAATGAGCAGTTCTTC | TRBJ2-1 | many | TRBV15 | -
CASSLDHPSGPGGYTF | TGTGCCAGCAGCCTAGACCATCCTTCGGGACCTGGTGGCTACACCTTC | TRBJ1-2 | - | TRBV7-9 | -
CASSETSGDTEAFF | TGTGCCAGCAGCGAAACATCAGGGGACACTGAAGCTTTCTTT | TRBJ1-1 | many | TRBV5-5 | -
CASSLGQANYEQYF | TGTGCCAGCAGTTTAGGACAGGCGAACTACGAGCAGTACTTC | TRBJ2-7 | many | TRBV28 | TRBD1
CASSFGTGGKGNEQFF | TGCGCCAGCAGCTTCGGTACAGGGGGCAAAGGAAATGAGCAGTTCTTC | TRBJ2-1 | few | TRBV5-1 | TRBD1
CASSQGVGVYNEQFF | TGTGCCAGCAGCCAAGGGGTTGGGGTCTACAATGAGCAGTTCTTC | TRBJ2-1 | many | TRBV3-1 | -
CASSLTVAGGYNEQFF | TGTGCCAGCAGTTTAACGGTAGCGGGGGGATACAATGAGCAGTTCTTC | TRBJ2-1 | many | TRBV12-3/TRBV12-4 | TRBD2
CASSESRTVSNQPQHF | TGTGCCAGCAGCGAGTCTCGGACAGTTAGCAATCAGCCCCAGCATTTT | TRBJ1-5 | many | TRBV28 | -
CSVTSGVTYNEQFF | TGCAGCGTCACTAGCGGGGTTACCTACAATGAGCAGTTCTTC | TRBJ2-1 | many | TRBV29-1 | TRBD2
CASSQVAGGQETQYF | TGTGCCAGCAGCCAAGTTGCGGGGGGTCAAGAGACCCAGTACTTC | TRBJ2-5 | many | TRBV3-1 | TRBD2
CSARVTGGVDSEAFF | TGCAGTGCTAGAGTTACAGGGGGTGTTGACAGTGAAGCTTTCTTT | TRBJ1-1 | - | TRBV20-1 | TRBD1
CASSPLTGGHTSTGELFF | TGTGCCAGCAGCCCCCTAACGGGGGGGCACACTAGCACCGGGGAGCTGTTTTTT | TRBJ2-2 | many | TRBV4-2 | TRBD2
CASSVGTQNSPLHF | TGTGCCAGCAGCGTAGGAACGCAAAATTCACCCCTCCACTTT | TRBJ1-6 | many | TRBV9 | -
CASSSVVDPRYF | TGTGCCAGCAGCTCAGTAGTAGATCCGCGGTATTTT | TRBJ2-3 | many | TRBV7-2 | -
CASSLSGTGYMEQYF | TGTGCCAGCAGCCTTTCCGGGACAGGGTACATGGAGCAGTACTTC | TRBJ2-7 | many | TRBV14 | TRBD1
CASSPSRAHVDF | TGTGCCAGCAGCCCTAGCCGCGCCCACGTGGACTTC | TRBJ2-7 | many | TRBV12-3/TRBV12-4 | -
CASSPTGAYEQYF | TGTGCCAGCAGTCCCACAGGAGCCTACGAGCAGTACTTC | TRBJ2-7 | many | TRBV12-3/TRBV12-4 | -
CASSLLTHTDTQYF | TGCGCCAGCAGCTTGTTGACCCACACAGATACGCAGTATTTT | TRBJ2-3 | many | TRBV5-1 | -
CASSFLGQTGGDQYF | TGTGCCAGCAGTTTCCTGGGACAGACCGGGGGAGACCAGTACTTC | TRBJ2-5 | many | TRBV27 | -
CSALGQVTYEQYF | TGCAGCGCACTGGGACAGGTGACCTACGAGCAGTACTTC | TRBJ2-7 | many | TRBV29-1 | TRBD1
CASSQDYGFRTEAFF | TGTGCCAGCAGCCAAGACTATGGGTTCCGAACTGAAGCTTTCTTT | TRBJ1-1 | many | TRBV14 | -
CASSHTGGNEQFF | TGTGCCAGCAGCCATACAGGGGGCAATGAGCAGTTCTTC | TRBJ2-1 | - | TRBV7-9 | TRBD1
CASSQDQETQYF | TGTGCCAGCAGCCAAGATCAAGAGACCCAGTACTTC | TRBJ2-5 | many | TRBV3-1 | -
CAWSVNYEQYF | TGTGCCTGGAGTGTAAACTACGAGCAGTACTTC | TRBJ2-7 | many | TRBV30 | -